This TCR beta chain is from a study of blood T cell repertoires in COVID-19. Study summary: Both acute and convalescent COVID-19 samples were obtained from the United States, Italy and Spain. The cDNA or gDNA used as material had been derived from T cells, B-cell-depleted T cells, or PBMCs.

V lost 4 bases to trimming and J lost 5 bases, with 13 bases between them. This CDR3 region has 14 residues. Germline V CDR1 and CDR2: LGHDT, YNNKEL (reference sequence). In the original analysis: Reference gene primer amplification gave estimated nucleated cell counts. Repertoires were generated with immunoSEQ multiplex PCR, while TCRdb's copy carries only in-frame clones and drops some. The V and J calls and the clone size are those of that table, but D and trimming were determined from the DNA. The table lists around 180,000 clones, 65% to 90% of them singletons, with 1.5% to 1.7% in the top ten. The chain employs TRBV3-1 (or the pseudogene TRBV3-2) and TRBJ2-3; D not certain. The source of this sequence is a human donor in a cohort sampled during active COVID-19. The sequenced sample consisted of peripheral blood. Here the CDR3 reads CASSLPAAVDTQYF. The DNA of the CDR3 is TGTGCCAGCAGCCTCCCCGCTGCGGTAGATACGCAGTATTTT.